This T cell receptor beta chain was sequenced during a study of blood T cells in healthy people across ages. Germline V gene lookup returns CDR1 SGHTA and CDR2 FQGNSA. This CDR3 has 15 residues. With 5 bases removed from V and 1 base from J, the gap between germline ends came to 14 bases. With a J-beta primer mix and a sample-barcoded 5' primer, a second PCR ran about 7 to 11 cycles. TCRdb called the 5' RACE reads again in MiXCR, with one record for every CDR3 protein. The sample records 1.5 million to 2 million distinct CDR3 sequences, 40% to 55% being singletons. The specimen sequenced was blood. This sequence was found in a woman between 35 and 50 years old in good health. V is TRBV7-2 and J is TRBJ1-1; D possibly corresponds to TRBD1 (6 bases). The CDR3 sequence: CASSPWTAPNTEAFF. The DNA of the CDR3 is TGTGCCAGCAGCCCCTGGACAGCCCCGAACACTGAAGCTTTCTTT.